This T cell receptor beta chain originates from a study of blood T cell repertoires in COVID-19. Across the whole study: The study drew acute and convalescent COVID-19 samples from the United States, Italy and Spain.

Trimming cost V 2 bases and J 4 bases; bases outside gene matches: 14. This CDR3 has 18 residues. Per the study methods: Using reference gene primer amplification, nucleated cell counts were estimated. Produced via immunoSEQ multiplex PCR; TCRdb's table is partial and in-frame only. D and trimming come from the DNA, and the V and J calls and clone size come from that table. This sample has about 200,000 clones; 80% to 90% occur once, and the top ten carry 2% to 2.5%. The chain uses TRBV5-3 and TRBJ1-4; TRBD1 agrees at 7 bases. TRBV5-3 is reported as an ORF; its role is uncertain. The material sequenced was peripheral blood. The clonotype comes from a man aged 25-40 years who had recovered from COVID-19. CDR3 loop: CARSLGKNKTGRNEKLFF. The CDR3, as DNA: TGTGCCAGAAGCTTAGGTAAAAACAAGACAGGGCGTAATGAAAAACTGTTTTTT.